This T cell receptor (beta chain) was documented in a study of cytomegalovirus exposure and HLA in healthy donors. Whole-study results and caveats: A missense DCLRE1C variant was associated with V- and J-gene trimming of TCR beta chains in a later analysis, and an independent cohort replicated the association. TCR beta V segments were, for the most part, productive about 87% or about 30% of the time in an earlier analysis.

CDR1 SGHTA and CDR2 FQGNSA come from the germline V gene. This CDR3 contains 13 residues. Between the trimmed V and J ends, which lost 1 base and 6 bases, there was a span of 7 bases. A multiplex PCR was run with 60 Vbeta primers and 13 Jbeta primers. Generated by immunoSEQ multiplex PCR, the TCRdb table keeps only in-frame clones and is missing some. The data contain some 120,000 clones, roughly four fifths of them singletons. This clone occurred once. Its antigen is undetermined. V is TRBV7-2 and J is TRBJ1-5; D remains unclear. The sequencing input was PBMCs. The clonotype comes from a woman aged 55 to 70 in good health and CMV-seropositive. CDR3 protein: CASSLGQAQPQHF. As DNA, the CDR3 is TGTGCCAGCAGCTTAGGGCAGGCTCAGCCCCAGCATTTT.